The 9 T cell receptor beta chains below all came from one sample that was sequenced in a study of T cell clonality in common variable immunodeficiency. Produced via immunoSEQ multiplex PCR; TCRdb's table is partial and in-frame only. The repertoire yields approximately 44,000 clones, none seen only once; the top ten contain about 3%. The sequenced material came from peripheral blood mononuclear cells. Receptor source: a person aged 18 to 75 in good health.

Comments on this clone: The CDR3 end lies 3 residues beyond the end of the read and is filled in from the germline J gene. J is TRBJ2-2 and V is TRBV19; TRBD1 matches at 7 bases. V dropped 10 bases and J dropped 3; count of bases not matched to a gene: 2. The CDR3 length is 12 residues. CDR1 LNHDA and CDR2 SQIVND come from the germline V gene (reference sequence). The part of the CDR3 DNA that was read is TGTGCCACCACAGGGGACACCGGGGAG. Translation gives CATTGDTGE. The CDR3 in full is CATTGDTGELFF.

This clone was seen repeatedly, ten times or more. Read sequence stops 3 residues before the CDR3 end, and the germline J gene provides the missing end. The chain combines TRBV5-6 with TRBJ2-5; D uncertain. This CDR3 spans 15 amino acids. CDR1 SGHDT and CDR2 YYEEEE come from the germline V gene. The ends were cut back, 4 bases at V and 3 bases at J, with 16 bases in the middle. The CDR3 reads CASSGSGGLKETQYF. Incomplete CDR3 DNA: TGTGCCAGCAGCGGCTCCGGTGGGCTAAAAGAGACC.

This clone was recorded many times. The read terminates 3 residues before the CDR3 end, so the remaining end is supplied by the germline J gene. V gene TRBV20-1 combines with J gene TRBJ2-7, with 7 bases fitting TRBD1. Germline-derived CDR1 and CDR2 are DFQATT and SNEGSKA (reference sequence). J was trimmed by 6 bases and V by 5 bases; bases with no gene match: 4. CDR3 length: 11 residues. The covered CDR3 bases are TGCAGTGCTGGGTACAGGGGCGAG. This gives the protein CSAGYRGE. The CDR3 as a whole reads CSAGYRGEQYF.

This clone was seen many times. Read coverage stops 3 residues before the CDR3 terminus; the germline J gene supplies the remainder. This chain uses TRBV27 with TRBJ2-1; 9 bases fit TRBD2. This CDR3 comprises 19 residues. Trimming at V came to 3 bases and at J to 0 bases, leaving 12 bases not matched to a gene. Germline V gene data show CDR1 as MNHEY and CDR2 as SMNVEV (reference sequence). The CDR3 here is CASSFRGLAGGSSYNEQFF. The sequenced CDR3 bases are TGTGCCAGCAGTTTTCGAGGGTTGGCGGGAGGGAGCTCCTACAATGAG.

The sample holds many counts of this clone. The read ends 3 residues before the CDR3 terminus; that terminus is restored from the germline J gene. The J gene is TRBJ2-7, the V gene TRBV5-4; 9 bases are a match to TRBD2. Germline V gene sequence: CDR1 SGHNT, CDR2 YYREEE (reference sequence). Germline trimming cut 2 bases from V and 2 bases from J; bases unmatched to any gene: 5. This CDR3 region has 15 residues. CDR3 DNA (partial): TGTGCCAGCAGCTTCTGGGCGGGGGGGCCCTACGAG. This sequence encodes CASSFWAGGPYE. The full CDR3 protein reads CASSFWAGGPYEQYF.

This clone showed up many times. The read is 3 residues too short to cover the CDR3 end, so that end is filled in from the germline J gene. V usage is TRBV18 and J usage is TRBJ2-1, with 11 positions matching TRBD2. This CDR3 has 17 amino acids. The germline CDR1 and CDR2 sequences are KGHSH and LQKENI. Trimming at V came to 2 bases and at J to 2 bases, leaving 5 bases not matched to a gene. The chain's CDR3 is CASSPFRLAGTYNEQFF. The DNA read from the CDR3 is TGTGCCAGCTCACCATTCCGACTAGCGGGAACCTACAATGAG.

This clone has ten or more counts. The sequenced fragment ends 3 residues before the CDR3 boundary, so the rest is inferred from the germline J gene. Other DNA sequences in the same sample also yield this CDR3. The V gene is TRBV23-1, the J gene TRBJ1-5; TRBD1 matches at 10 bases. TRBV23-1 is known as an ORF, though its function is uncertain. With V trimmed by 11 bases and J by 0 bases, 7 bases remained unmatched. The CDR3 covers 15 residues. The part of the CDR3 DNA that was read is TGCGCCGACCCCGGGACAGGGGATAGCAATCAGCCC. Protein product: CADPGTGDSNQP. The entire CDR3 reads CADPGTGDSNQPQHF.

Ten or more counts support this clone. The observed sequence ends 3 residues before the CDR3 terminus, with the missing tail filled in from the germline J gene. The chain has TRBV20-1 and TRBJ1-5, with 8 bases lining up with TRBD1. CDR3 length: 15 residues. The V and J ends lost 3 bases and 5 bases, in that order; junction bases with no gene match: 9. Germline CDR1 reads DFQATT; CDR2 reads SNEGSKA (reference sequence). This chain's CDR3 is CSARTGQGRDQPQHF. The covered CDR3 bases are TGCAGTGCTAGGACCGGACAGGGTCGGGATCAGCCC.

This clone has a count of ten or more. The chain's CDR3 is CASSFGSVNEKLFF. The sequenced CDR3 bases are TGTGCCAGCAGCTTTGGTAGCGTTAATGAAAAA. The gene calls are TRBV5-6 and TRBJ1-4; D uncertain. The observed sequence ends 3 residues before the CDR3 terminus, with the missing tail filled in from the germline J gene. Trimming removed 2 bases at V and 4 bases at J, with 9 bases between. CDR1 and CDR2 (germline): SGHDT, YYEEEE. The CDR3 has 14 amino acids. The entire variable domain, with the rest obtained from reference TRBV5-6 and TRBJ1-4, is as follows: DAGVTQSPTHLIKTRGQQVTLRCSPKSGHDTVSWYQQALGQGPQFIFQYYEEEERQRGNFPDRFSGHQFPNYSSELNVNALLLGDSALYLCASSFGSVNEKLFFGSGTQLSVL.